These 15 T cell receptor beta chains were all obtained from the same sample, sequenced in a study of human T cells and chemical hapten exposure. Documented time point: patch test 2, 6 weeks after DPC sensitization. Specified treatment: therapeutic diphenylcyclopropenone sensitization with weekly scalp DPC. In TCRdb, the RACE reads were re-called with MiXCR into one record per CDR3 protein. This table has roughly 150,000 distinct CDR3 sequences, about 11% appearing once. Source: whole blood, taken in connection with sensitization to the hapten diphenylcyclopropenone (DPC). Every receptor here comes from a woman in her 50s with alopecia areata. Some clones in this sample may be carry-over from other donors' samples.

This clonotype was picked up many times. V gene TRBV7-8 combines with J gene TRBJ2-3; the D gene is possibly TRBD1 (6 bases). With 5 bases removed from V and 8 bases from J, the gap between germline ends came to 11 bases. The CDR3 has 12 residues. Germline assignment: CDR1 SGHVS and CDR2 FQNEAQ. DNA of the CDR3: TGTGCCAGCAGCGGGGGCAGAGCTACGCAGTATTTT. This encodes CASSGGRATQYF.

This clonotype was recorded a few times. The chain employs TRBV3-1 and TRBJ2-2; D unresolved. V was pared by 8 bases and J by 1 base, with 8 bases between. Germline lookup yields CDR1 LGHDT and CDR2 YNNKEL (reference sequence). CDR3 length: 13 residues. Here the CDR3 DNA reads TGTGCCAGCCAAAATCGGAACACCGGGGAGCTGTTTTTT. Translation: CASQNRNTGELFF.

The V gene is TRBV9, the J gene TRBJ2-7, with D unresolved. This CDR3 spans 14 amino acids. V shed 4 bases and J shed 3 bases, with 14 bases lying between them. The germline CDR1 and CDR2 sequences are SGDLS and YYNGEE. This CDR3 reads CASSSGPSSYEQYF. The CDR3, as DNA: TGTGCCAGCAGCTCCGGACCCAGCAGCTACGAGCAGTACTTC.

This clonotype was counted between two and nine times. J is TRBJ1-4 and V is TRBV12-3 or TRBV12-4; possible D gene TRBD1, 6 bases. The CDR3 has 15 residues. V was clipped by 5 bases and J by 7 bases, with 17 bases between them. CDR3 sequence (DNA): TGTGCCAGCAGTAAAGGGGGGTGGAAAGGTGAAAAACTGTTTTTT. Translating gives CASSKGGWKGEKLFF.

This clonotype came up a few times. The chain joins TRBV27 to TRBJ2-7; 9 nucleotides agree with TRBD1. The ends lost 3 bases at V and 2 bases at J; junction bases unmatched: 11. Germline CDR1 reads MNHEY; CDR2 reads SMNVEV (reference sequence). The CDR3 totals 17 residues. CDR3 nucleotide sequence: TGTGCCAGCAGTTTGGGAGGTGGGAGACAGGGGGCCTACGAGCAGTACTTC. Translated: CASSLGGGRQGAYEQYF.

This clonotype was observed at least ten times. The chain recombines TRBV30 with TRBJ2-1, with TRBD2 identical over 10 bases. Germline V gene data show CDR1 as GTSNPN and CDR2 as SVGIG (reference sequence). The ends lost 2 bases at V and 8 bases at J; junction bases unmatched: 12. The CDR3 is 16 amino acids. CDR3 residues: CAWSRYRASGRYEQFF. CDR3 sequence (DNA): TGTGCCTGGAGTCGGTACCGGGCTAGCGGGAGATATGAGCAGTTCTTC.

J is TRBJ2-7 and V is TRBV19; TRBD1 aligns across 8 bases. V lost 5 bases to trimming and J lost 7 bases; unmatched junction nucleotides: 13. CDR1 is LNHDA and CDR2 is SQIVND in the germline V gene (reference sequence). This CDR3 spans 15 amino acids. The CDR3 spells CASSSPGQAAGEQYF. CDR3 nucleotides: TGTGCCAGTAGTTCGCCGGGACAGGCCGCGGGGGAGCAGTACTTC.

CDR3 nucleotide sequence: TGTGCCAGCTCACCAGGGGCGGGAGACATGGAGTACTTC. Protein product: CASSPGAGDMEYF. The V and J genes are TRBV18 and TRBJ2-7; the match to TRBD2 covers 7 bases. Germline CDR1 KGHSH, CDR2 LQKENI. V was clipped by 2 bases and J by 11 bases; unmatched bases: 9. This CDR3 has 13 amino acids.

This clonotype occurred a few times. The CDR3 here is CASSLVRTGSYTF. The CDR3 DNA is TGTGCCAGCAGCTTAGTTAGGACCGGGAGCTACACCTTC. The chain uses TRBV11-2 and TRBJ1-2; D unclear. The germline V gene encodes CDR1 SGHAT and CDR2 FQNNGV. This CDR3 is built from 13 residues. Trimming cost V 1 base and J 9 bases, with 12 bases left between them.

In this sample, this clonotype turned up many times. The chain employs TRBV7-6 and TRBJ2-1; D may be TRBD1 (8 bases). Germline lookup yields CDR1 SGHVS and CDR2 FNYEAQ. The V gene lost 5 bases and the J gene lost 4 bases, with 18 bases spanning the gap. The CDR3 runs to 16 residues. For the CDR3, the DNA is TGTGCCAGCAGCAAGGACAGGGCTAGCGGTTACAATGAGCAGTTCTTC. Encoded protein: CASSKDRASGYNEQFF.

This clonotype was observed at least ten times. CDR3 sequence: CASSYGTSGIFTDTQYF. CDR3 sequence (DNA): TGTGCCAGCAGTTACGGGACTAGCGGGATCTTCACAGATACGCAGTATTTT. V is TRBV6-2 or TRBV6-3 and J is TRBJ2-3, with 13 bases that match TRBD2. CDR3 size: 17 residues. The junction had 4 bases not matched to a gene; V was cut back by 2 bases and J by 2 bases. CDR1 is MNHEY and CDR2 is SVGEGT in the germline V gene.

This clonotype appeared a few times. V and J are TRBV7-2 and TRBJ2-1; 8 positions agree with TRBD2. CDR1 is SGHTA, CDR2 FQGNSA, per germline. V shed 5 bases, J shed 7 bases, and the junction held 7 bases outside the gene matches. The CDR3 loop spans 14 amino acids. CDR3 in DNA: TGTGCCAGCAGCCCCAGGACTAGCAGGAATGAGCAGTTCTTC. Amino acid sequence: CASSPRTSRNEQFF.

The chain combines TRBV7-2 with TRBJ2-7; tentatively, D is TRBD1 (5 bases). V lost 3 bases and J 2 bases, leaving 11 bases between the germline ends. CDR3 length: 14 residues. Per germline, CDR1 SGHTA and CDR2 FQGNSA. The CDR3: CASSFGPRAYEQYF. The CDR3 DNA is TGTGCCAGCAGCTTCGGCCCCAGGGCCTACGAGCAGTACTTC.

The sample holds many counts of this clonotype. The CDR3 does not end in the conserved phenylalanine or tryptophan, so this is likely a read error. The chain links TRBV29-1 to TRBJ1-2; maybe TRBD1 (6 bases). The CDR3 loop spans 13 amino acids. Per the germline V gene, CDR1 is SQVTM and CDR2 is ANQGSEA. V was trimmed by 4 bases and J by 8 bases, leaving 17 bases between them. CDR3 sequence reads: CSVGAQGGFGYTS. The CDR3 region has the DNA TGCAGCGTTGGGGCACAGGGTGGATTCGGCTACACCTCC.

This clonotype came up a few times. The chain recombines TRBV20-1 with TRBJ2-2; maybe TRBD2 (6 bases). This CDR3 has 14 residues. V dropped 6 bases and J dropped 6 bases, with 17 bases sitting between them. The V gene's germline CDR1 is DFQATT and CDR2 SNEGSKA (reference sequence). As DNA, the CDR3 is TGCAGTGCAACCCGGGGACTGGTATCCGGGGAGCTGTTTTTT. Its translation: CSATRGLVSGELFF.